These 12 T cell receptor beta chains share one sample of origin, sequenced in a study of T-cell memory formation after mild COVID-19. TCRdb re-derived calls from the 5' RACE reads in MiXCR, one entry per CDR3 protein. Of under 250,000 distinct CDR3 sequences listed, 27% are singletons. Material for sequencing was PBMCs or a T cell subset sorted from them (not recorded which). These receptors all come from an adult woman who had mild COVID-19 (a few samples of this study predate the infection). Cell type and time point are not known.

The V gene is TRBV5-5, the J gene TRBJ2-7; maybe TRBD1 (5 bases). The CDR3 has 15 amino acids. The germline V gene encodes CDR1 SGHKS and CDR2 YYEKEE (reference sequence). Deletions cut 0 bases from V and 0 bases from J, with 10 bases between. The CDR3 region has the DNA TGTGCCAGCAGCTTGGCTCCCGACAGCTCCTACGAGCAGTACTTC. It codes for CASSLAPDSSYEQYF.

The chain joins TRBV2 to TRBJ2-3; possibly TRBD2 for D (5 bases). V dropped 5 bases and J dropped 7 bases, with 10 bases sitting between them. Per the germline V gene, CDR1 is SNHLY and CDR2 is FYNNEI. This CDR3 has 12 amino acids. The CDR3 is CASSMWRNTQYF. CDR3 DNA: TGTGCCAGCAGTATGTGGAGGAATACGCAGTATTTT.

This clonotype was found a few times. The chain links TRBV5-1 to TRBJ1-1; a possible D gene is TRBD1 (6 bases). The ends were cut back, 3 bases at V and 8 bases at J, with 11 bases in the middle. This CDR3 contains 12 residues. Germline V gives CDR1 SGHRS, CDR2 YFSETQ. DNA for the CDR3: TGCGCCAGCAGCTGGGGGGGGACAGAAGCTTTCTTT. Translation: CASSWGGTEAFF.

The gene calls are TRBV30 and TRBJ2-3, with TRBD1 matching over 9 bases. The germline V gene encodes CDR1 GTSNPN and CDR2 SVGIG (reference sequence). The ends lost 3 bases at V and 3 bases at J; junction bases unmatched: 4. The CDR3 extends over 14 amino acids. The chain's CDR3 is CAWSGDRETDTQYF. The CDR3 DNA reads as TGTGCCTGGAGCGGGGACAGGGAGACAGATACGCAGTATTTT.

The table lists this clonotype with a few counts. CDR3 amino acids: CASSPLRWDRNYEQYF. CDR3 sequence (DNA): TGTGCCAGCAGCCCCTTAAGGTGGGACAGGAACTACGAGCAGTACTTC. J is TRBJ2-7 and V is TRBV11-2, with 8 bases that match TRBD1. Germline-derived CDR1 and CDR2 are SGHAT and FQNNGV. This CDR3 comprises 16 residues. The junction had 12 bases not matched to a gene; V was cut back by 5 bases and J by 3 bases.

As DNA, the CDR3 is TGTGCCAGCAGCCCAACTAGTCAAACAGATACGCAGTATTTT. Its translation: CASSPTSQTDTQYF. The rearrangement joins TRBV7-8 to TRBJ2-3, with D possibly being TRBD2 (5 bases). Trimming took 5 bases from V and 3 from J, leaving 12 bases between them. Germline values: CDR1 SGHVS, CDR2 FQNEAQ. The CDR3 contains 14 residues.

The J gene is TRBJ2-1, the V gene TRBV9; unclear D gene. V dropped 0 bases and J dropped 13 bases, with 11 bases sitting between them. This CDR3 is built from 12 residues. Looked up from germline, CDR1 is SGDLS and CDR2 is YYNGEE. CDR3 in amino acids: CASSVEGQVQFF. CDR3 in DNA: TGTGCCAGCAGCGTAGAAGGGCAGGTTCAGTTCTTC.

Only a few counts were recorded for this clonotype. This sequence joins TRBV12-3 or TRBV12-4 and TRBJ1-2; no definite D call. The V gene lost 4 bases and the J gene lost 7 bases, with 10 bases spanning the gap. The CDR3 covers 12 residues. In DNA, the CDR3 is TGTGCCAGCAGTTCAATGAGAGGTGGCTACACCTTC. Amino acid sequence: CASSSMRGGYTF.

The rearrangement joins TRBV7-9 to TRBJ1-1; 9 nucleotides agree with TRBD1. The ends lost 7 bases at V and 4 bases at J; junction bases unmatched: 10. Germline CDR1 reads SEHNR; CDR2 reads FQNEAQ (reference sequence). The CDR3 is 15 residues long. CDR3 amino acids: CASTTDRGTGTEAFF. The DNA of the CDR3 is TGTGCCAGCACTACGGACAGGGGCACGGGCACTGAAGCTTTCTTT.

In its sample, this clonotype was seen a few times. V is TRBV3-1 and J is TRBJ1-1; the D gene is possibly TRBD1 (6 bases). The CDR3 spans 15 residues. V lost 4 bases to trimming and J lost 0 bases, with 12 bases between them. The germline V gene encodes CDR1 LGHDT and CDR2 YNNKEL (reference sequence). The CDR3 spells CASSLSGVVNTEAFF. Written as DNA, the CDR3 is TGTGCCAGCAGCCTTTCAGGGGTGGTGAACACTGAAGCTTTCTTT.

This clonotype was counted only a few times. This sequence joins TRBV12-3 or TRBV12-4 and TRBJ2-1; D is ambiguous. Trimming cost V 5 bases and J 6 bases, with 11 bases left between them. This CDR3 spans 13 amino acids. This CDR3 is CASSGTPINEQFF. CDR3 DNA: TGTGCCAGCAGTGGTACTCCAATCAATGAGCAGTTCTTC.

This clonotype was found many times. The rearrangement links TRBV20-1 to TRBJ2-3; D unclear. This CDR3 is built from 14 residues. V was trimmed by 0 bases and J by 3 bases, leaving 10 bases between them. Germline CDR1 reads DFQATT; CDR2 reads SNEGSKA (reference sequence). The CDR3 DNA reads TGCAGTGCTAGAGATACCGAAGGGACAGATACGCAGTATTTT. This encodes CSARDTEGTDTQYF.